These T cell receptor beta chains were read from a single sample in a study of T cell repertoires in cytomegalovirus infection. In TCRdb, the reads were re-called with MiXCR into one record per CDR3 protein. Of about 450,000 distinct CDR3 sequences in the sample, about 33% were seen once. The sample comprised PBMCs. These receptors were obtained from a human donor in good health (CMV status not recorded). Some clones in this sample may be carry-over from other donors' samples. CDR3s include the opening cysteine and the closing phenylalanine or tryptophan. D genes are given only for firm matches. For some rows the clone size is stated as once, few or many, or as a class when expanded; others skip it.

d_call clone_size j_call v_call cdr3_aa cdr3_nt
- - TRBJ1-1 TRBV7-8 CASSQGPRKRNTEAFF TGTGCCAGCAGCCAGGGACCTCGAAAGAGGAACACTGAAGCTTTCTTT
TRBD1 few TRBJ1-2 TRBV7-3 CASSLEGQGNYGYTF TGTGCCAGCAGCTTAGAAGGACAGGGGAACTATGGCTACACCTTC
- many TRBJ2-1 TRBV4-1 CASSEGGLSYDEQFF TGCGCCAGCAGCGAAGGGGGACTATCGTACGATGAGCAGTTCTTC
- many TRBJ1-4 TRBV7-9 CASSHHGAGEKLFF TGTGCCAGCAGCCACCACGGGGCGGGAGAAAAACTGTTTTTT
TRBD1 few TRBJ2-2 TRBV20-1 CSARQGVYTGELFF TGCAGTGCTCGACAGGGGGTTTACACCGGGGAGCTGTTTTTT
TRBD1 - TRBJ1-2 TRBV7-9 CASSLGGTGRDYGYTF TGTGCCAGCAGCTTAGGGGGGACAGGAAGGGACTATGGCTACACCTTC
TRBD1 few TRBJ1-1 TRBV18 CASSRLGTGDEAFF TGTGCCAGCTCACGTTTGGGGACAGGGGACGAGGCTTTCTTT
- - TRBJ1-1 TRBV5-4 CASSSPGPGTEAFF TGTGCCAGCAGCTCGCCGGGACCCGGCACTGAAGCTTTCTTT
- - TRBJ2-7 TRBV29-1 CSVEERNEQYF TGCAGCGTTGAAGAGCGGAACGAGCAGTACTTC
TRBD2 - TRBJ2-2 TRBV27 CASGTRGGGELFF TGTGCCAGCGGAACCCGGGGGGGCGGGGAGCTGTTTTTT
- - TRBJ1-5 TRBV6-2/TRBV6-3 CSSSDPPGRSNQPQHF TGTTCCAGCAGTGACCCCCCGGGGCGGAGCAATCAGCCCCAGCATTTT